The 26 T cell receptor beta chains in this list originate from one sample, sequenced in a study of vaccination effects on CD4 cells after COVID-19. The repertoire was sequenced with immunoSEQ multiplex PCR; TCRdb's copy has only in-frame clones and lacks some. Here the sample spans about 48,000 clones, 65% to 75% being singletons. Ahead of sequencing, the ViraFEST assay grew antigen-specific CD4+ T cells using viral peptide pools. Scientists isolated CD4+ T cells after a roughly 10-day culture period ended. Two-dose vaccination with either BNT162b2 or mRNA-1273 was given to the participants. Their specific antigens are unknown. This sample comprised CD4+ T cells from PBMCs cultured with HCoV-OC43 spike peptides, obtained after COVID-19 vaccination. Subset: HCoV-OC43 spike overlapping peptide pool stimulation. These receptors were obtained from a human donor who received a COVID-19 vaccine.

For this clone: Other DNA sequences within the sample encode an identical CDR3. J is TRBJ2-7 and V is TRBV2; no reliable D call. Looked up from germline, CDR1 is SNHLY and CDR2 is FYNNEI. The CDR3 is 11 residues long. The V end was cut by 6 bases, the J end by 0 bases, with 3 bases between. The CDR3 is CASRDSYEQYF. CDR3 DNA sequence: TGTGCCAGCAGGGACTCCTACGAGCAGTACTTC. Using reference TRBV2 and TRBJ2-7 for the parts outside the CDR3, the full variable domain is EPEVTQTPSHQVTQMGQEVILRCVPISNHLYFYWYRQILGQKVEFLVSFYNNEISEKSEIFDDQFSVERPDGSNFTLKIRSTKLEDSAMYFCASRDSYEQYFGPGTRLTVT.

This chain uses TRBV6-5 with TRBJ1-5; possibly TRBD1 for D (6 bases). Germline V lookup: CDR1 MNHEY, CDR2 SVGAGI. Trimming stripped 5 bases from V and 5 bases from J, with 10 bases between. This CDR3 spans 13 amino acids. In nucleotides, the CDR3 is TGTGCCAGCAGTAGGACAGACTATCAGCCCCAGCATTTT. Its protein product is CASSRTDYQPQHF.

The CDR3 reads CASSLQGADEQFF. The CDR3 nucleotides read TGTGCCAGCAGCCTACAGGGGGCCGATGAGCAGTTCTTC. The V call is TRBV7-8, the J call TRBJ2-1; 9 bases agree with TRBD1. The CDR3 runs 13 residues. V lost 5 bases and J lost 8; bases outside the gene matches: 4. Germline CDR1 reads SGHVS; CDR2 reads FQNEAQ.

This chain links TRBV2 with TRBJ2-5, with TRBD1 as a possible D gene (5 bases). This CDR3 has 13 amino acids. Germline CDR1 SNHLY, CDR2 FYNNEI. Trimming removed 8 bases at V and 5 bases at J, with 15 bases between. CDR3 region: CASLQGGWETQYF. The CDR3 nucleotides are TGTGCCAGCCTCCAGGGTGGGTGGGAGACCCAGTACTTC.

CDR3 protein: CASSTGTDTDTQYF. The CDR3 nucleotides read TGCGCCAGCAGCACCGGGACAGACACAGATACGCAGTATTTT. V gene TRBV5-1 combines with J gene TRBJ2-3, with 7 bases that match TRBD1. The V gene end was trimmed by 4 bases and the J gene end by 2 bases; junction bases not matched to a gene: 4. This CDR3 region has 14 residues. Germline values: CDR1 SGHRS, CDR2 YFSETQ.

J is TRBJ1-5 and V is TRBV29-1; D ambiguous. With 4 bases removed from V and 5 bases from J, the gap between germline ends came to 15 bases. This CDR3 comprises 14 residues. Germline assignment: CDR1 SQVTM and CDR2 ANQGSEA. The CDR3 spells CSVASANTDQPQHF. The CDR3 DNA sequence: TGCAGCGTTGCTTCCGCTAATACAGATCAGCCCCAGCATTTT. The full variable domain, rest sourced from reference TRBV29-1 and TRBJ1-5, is SAVISQKPSRDICQRGTSLTIQCQVDSQVTMMFWYRQQPGQSLTLIATANQGSEATYESGFVIDKFPISRPNLTFSTLTVSNMSPEDSSIYLCSVASANTDQPQHFGDGTRLSIL.

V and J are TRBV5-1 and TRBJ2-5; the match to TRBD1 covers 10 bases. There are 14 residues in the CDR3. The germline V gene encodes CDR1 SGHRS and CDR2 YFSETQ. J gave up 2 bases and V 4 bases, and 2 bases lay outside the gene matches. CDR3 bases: TGCGCCAGCAGCCCGGGACAGGGGCAAGAGACCCAGTACTTC. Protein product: CASSPGQGQETQYF.

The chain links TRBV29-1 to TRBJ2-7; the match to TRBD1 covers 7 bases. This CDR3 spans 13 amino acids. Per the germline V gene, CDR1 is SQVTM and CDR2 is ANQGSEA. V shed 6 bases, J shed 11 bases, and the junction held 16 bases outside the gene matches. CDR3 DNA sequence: TGCAGCGTCGAACTTGAGACAGGGAGTTGGGAGTACTTC. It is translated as CSVELETGSWEYF.

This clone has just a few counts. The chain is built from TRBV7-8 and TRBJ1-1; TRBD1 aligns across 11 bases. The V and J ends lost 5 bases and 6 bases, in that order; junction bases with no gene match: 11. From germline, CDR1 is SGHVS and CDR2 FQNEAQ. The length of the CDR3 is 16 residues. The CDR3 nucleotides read TGTGCCAGCAGCCCGGACAGGGGGCTCCTGGGCGCTGAAGCTTTCTTT. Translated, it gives CASSPDRGLLGAEAFF.

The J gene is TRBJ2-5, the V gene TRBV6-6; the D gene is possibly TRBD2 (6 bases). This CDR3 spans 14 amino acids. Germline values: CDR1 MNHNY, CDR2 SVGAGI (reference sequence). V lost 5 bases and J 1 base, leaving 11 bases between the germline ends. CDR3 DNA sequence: TGTGCCAGCAGTGATAGCGGCTCCCAAGAGACCCAGTACTTC. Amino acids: CASSDSGSQETQYF.

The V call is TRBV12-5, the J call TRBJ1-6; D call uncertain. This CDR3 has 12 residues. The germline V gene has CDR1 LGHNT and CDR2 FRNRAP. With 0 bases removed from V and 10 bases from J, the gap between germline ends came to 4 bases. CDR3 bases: TGTGCTAGTGGTTTGGTAAACTCACCCCTCCACTTT. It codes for CASGLVNSPLHF.

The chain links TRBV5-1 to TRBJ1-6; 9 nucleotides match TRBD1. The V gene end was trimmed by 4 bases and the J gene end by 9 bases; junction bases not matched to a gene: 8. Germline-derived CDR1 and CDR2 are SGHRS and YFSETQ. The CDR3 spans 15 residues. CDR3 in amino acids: CASSQGTGTGSPLHF. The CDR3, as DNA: TGCGCCAGCAGCCAAGGGACAGGGACTGGTTCACCCCTCCACTTT.

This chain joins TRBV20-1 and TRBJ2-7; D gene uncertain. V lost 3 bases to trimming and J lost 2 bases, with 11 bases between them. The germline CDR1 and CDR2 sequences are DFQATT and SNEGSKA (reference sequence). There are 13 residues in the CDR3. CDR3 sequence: CSASGQFTYEQYF. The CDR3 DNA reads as TGCAGTGCTAGTGGGCAGTTTACCTACGAGCAGTACTTC.

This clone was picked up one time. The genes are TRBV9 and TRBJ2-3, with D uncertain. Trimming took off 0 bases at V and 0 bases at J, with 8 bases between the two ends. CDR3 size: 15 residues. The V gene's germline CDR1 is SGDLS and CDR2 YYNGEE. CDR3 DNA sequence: TGTGCCAGCAGCGTAGTCGGTACTAGCACAGATACGCAGTATTTT. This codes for CASSVVGTSTDTQYF.

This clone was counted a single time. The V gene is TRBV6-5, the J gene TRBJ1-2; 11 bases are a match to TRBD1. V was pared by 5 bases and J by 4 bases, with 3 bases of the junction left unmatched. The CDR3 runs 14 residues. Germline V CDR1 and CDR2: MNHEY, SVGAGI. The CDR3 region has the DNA TGTGCCAGCAGTCAGGGACAGGGGGTCTATGGCTACACCTTC. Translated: CASSQGQGVYGYTF.

CDR3 DNA sequence: TGTGCCAGCAGCAAAGCGCTTGGGGAAGTCGGGACTGAAGCTTTCTTT. Translating it yields CASSKALGEVGTEAFF. The chain couples TRBV21-1 to TRBJ1-1. TRBV21-1 is assigned pseudogene status. The CDR3 covers 16 residues.

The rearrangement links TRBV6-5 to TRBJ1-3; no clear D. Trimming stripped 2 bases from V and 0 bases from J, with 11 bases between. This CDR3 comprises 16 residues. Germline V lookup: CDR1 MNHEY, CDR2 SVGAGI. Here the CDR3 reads CASSYRASSSGNTIYF. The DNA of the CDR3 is TGTGCCAGCAGTTACCGTGCGAGTTCCTCTGGAAACACCATATATTTT.

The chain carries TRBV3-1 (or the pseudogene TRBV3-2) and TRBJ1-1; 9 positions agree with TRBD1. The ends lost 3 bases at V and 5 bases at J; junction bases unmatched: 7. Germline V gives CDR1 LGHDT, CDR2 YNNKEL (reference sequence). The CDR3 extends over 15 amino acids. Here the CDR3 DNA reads TGTGCCAGCAGCCACAAACAGGGGGCGAGAACTGAAGCTTTCTTT. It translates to CASSHKQGARTEAFF.

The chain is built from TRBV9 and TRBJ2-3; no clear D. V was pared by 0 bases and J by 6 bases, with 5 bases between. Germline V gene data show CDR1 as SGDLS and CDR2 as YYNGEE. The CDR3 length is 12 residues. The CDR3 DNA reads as TGTGCCAGCAGCGTAGGCCTGGATACGCAGTATTTT. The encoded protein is CASSVGLDTQYF.

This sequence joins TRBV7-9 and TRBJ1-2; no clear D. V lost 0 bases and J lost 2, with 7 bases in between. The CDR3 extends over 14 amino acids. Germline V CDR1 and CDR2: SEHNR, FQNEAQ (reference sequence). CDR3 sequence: CASSLATLNYGYTF. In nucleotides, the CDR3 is TGTGCCAGCAGCTTAGCGACGCTCAACTATGGCTACACCTTC. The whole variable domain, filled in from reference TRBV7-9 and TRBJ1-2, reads DTGVSQNPRHKITKRGQNVTFRCDPISEHNRLYWYRQTLGQGPEFLTYFQNEAQLEKSRLLSDRFSAERPKGSFSTLEIQRTEQGDSAMYLCASSLATLNYGYTFGSGTRLTVV.

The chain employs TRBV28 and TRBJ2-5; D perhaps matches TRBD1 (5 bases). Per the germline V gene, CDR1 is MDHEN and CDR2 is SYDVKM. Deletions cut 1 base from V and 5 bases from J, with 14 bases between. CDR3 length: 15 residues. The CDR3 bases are TGTGCCAGCAGTTTATTGCAGGGTTTCTCGGAGACCCAGTACTTC. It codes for CASSLLQGFSETQYF.

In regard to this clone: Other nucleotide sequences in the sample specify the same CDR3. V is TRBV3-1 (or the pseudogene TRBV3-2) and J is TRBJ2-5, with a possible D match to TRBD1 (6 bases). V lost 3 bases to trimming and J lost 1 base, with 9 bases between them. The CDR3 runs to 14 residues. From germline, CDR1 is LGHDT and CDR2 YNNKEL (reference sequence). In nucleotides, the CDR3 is TGTGCCAGCAGCCATAGGACAGCCCAAGAGACCCAGTACTTC. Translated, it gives CASSHRTAQETQYF.

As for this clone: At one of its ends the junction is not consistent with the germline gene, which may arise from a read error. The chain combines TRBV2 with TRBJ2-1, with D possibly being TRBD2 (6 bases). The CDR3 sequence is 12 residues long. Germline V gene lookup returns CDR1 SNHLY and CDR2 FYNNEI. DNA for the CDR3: TGTGCCAGCAGTGAGGGGTATGTAGGCGGGATCTTC. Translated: CASSEGYVGGIF.

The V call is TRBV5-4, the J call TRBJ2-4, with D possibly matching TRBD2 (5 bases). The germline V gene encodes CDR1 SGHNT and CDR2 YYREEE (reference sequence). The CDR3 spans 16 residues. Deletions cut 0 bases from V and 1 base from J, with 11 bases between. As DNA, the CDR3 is TGTGCCAGCAGCTTGGGGTCGGGGTCGGCCAAAAACATTCAGTACTTC. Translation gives CASSLGSGSAKNIQYF.

This CDR3 is CAIGKGQGDNEQFF. In DNA form, the CDR3 reads TGTGCCATCGGAAAGGGACAGGGAGACAATGAGCAGTTCTTC. V usage is TRBV10-3 and J usage is TRBJ2-1; 9 bases line up with TRBD1. This CDR3 comprises 14 residues. CDR1 and CDR2 (germline): ENHRY, SYGVKD. J gave up 5 bases and V 8 bases, and 7 bases lay outside the gene matches.

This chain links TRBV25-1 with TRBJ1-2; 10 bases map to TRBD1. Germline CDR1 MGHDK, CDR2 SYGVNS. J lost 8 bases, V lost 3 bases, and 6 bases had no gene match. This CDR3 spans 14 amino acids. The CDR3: CASSDPGQGIGYTF. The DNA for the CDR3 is TGTGCCAGCAGTGACCCGGGACAGGGGATAGGCTACACCTTC.